This TCR beta chain was found in a study of T cell changes during pregnancy in multiple sclerosis. Clones were sequenced by immunoSEQ multiplex PCR, and TCRdb holds only the in-frame ones, with some missing. The sample lists about 30,000 clones; 90% were seen once. The germline V gene encodes CDR1 LNHDA and CDR2 SQIVND (reference sequence). The germline V and J ends were trimmed by 10 bases and 2 bases, with 15 bases remaining between them. The CDR3 loop spans 13 amino acids. The V and J genes are TRBV19 and TRBJ2-7; possibly TRBD1 for D (6 bases). The receptor was derived from a female donor in good health, enrolled as a control in a pregnancy study. The sample was CD4+ T cells from peripheral blood mononuclear cells, taken in the second trimester of pregnancy. This CDR3 is CATGSTGTYEQYF. CDR3 nucleotides: TGTGCCACCGGGTCGACAGGAACCTACGAGCAGTACTTC.